The 24 T cell receptor beta chains below were found in one sample sequenced in a study of blood T cell repertoires in COVID-19. Clones were sequenced by immunoSEQ multiplex PCR, and TCRdb holds only the in-frame ones, with some missing. Altogether 140,000 to 150,000 clones are present, 60% to 85% being singletons, with the ten largest covering around 17%. The sequenced sample was peripheral blood. Receptors were obtained from a man aged 45-65 years with acute or convalescent COVID-19.

This chain uses TRBV5-1 with TRBJ2-5, with D possibly matching TRBD1 (5 bases). This CDR3 is built from 13 residues. Trimming shortened V by 4 bases and J by 1 base, and 8 bases separated the two germline ends. Germline loops: CDR1 SGHRS, CDR2 YFSETQ. The CDR3 is CASSPDSQETQYF. Written as DNA, the CDR3 is TGCGCCAGCAGCCCAGACAGCCAAGAGACCCAGTACTTC.

The J gene is TRBJ1-2, the V gene TRBV5-5, with D hard to call. The germline V gene encodes CDR1 SGHKS and CDR2 YYEKEE (reference sequence). The CDR3 is made up of 13 amino acids. Trimming stripped 4 bases from V and 4 bases from J, with 11 bases between. As DNA, the CDR3 is TGTGCCAGCAGCCCTGTAGTCTCCTATGGCTACACCTTC. It encodes CASSPVVSYGYTF.

The genes are TRBV2 and TRBJ1-2; D unclear. Germline V gene lookup returns CDR1 SNHLY and CDR2 FYNNEI. The V gene lost 7 bases and the J gene lost 0 bases, with 12 bases spanning the gap. The CDR3 is 14 amino acids. This chain's CDR3 is CASTRQTTNYGYTF. CDR3 nucleotide sequence: TGTGCCAGCACCCGGCAGACAACTAACTATGGCTACACCTTC.

The chain couples TRBV11-2 to TRBJ1-5; D unclear. V was trimmed by 1 base and J by 7 bases, leaving 11 bases between them. Germline CDR1 SGHAT, CDR2 FQNNGV. The CDR3 is made up of 14 amino acids. Here the CDR3 reads CASSLGWGGQPQHF. Here the CDR3 DNA reads TGTGCCAGCAGCTTAGGGTGGGGAGGGCAGCCCCAGCATTTT. Together with reference TRBV11-2 and TRBJ1-5, the CDR3 gives the full variable domain: EAGVAQSPRYKIIEKRQSVAFWCNPISGHATLYWYQQILGQGPKLLIQFQNNGVVDDSQLPKDRFSAERLKGVDSTLKIQPAKLEDSAVYLCASSLGWGGQPQHFGDGTRLSIL.

The chain has TRBV3-1 (or the pseudogene TRBV3-2) and TRBJ2-5; 11 bases agree with TRBD2. The V segment lost 2 bases and the J segment 5 bases; nucleotides outside the gene matches: 7. CDR3 length equals 16 residues. From germline, CDR1 is LGHDT and CDR2 YNNKEL (reference sequence). The CDR3 DNA sequence: TGTGCCAGCAGCCAACGACTAGCGGGGAACGGGGAGACCCAGTACTTC. Translated: CASSQRLAGNGETQYF.

The rearrangement uses TRBV11-2 and TRBJ2-3; D unclear. CDR3 length: 14 residues. Trimming left V 2 bases short and J 2 bases short, with 8 bases between. Germline V gene lookup returns CDR1 SGHAT and CDR2 FQNNGV. The CDR3: CASSLRLNTDTQYF. The CDR3, as DNA: TGTGCCAGCAGCTTACGACTCAACACAGATACGCAGTATTTT. The full variable domain, with the rest looked up from reference TRBV11-2 and TRBJ2-3, is EAGVAQSPRYKIIEKRQSVAFWCNPISGHATLYWYQQILGQGPKLLIQFQNNGVVDDSQLPKDRFSAERLKGVDSTLKIQPAKLEDSAVYLCASSLRLNTDTQYFGPGTRLTVL.

The CDR3 nucleotides are TGTGCCTGGAGTGGAGTAAGGGGGAGCAATCAGCCCCAGCATTTT. Residues: CAWSGVRGSNQPQHF. This chain connects TRBV30 to TRBJ1-5; a weak D match, TRBD1 (6 bases). Germline values: CDR1 GTSNPN, CDR2 SVGIG (reference sequence). The CDR3 runs 15 residues. Trimming stripped 1 base from V and 1 base from J, with 11 bases between.

The rearrangement joins TRBV30 to TRBJ1-1, with D perhaps TRBD1 (6 bases). The CDR3 is 14 residues long. Germline V gene data show CDR1 as GTSNPN and CDR2 as SVGIG (reference sequence). V was trimmed by 3 bases and J by 1 base, leaving 12 bases between them. The CDR3 loop reads CAWRPPGQNTEAFF. In DNA, the CDR3 is TGTGCCTGGAGGCCTCCGGGACAGAACACTGAAGCTTTCTTT. Full variable domain (remainder filled in from reference TRBV30 and TRBJ1-1): SQTIHQWPATLVQPVGSPLSLECTVEGTSNPNLYWYRQAAGRGLQLLFYSVGIGQISSEVPQNLSASRPQDRQFILSSKKLLLSDSGFYLCAWRPPGQNTEAFFGQGTRLTVV.

This clone was counted between two and nine times. The V and J genes are TRBV12-5 and TRBJ1-3; 9 bases map to TRBD1. Germline CDR1 and CDR2: LGHNT and FRNRAP. V trimming: 1 base; J trimming: 4 bases; junction bases outside the gene matches: 2. The CDR3 totals 15 residues. The chain's CDR3 is CASGLDRGPGNTIYF. The CDR3 DNA follows: TGTGCTAGTGGTTTGGACAGGGGGCCAGGAAACACCATATATTTT.

This clone has a single count. The gene calls are TRBV29-1 and TRBJ2-5; maybe TRBD1 (6 bases). Between the trimmed V and J ends, which lost 4 bases and 5 bases, there was a span of 8 bases. Looked up from germline, CDR1 is SQVTM and CDR2 is ANQGSEA. The CDR3 spans 11 residues. The DNA of the CDR3 is TGCAGCGTTGGTAGGGGGGAGACCCAGTACTTC. Its protein product is CSVGRGETQYF.

The chain has TRBV19 and TRBJ1-1, with D perhaps matching TRBD1 (5 bases). The CDR3 is 14 amino acids. Between the trimmed V and J ends, which lost 3 bases and 1 base, there was a span of 9 bases. Germline lookup yields CDR1 LNHDA and CDR2 SQIVND (reference sequence). The CDR3 DNA is TGTGCCAGTAGTATTGGAGGGGCGAACACTGAAGCTTTCTTT. As protein: CASSIGGANTEAFF.

The V and J genes are TRBV28 and TRBJ1-1; D is ambiguous. V was clipped by 3 bases and J by 2 bases, with 13 bases between them. The CDR3 contains 15 residues. CDR1 is MDHEN, CDR2 SYDVKM, per germline. CDR3 in amino acids: CASSFLAGANTEAFF. The CDR3 nucleotides read TGTGCCAGCAGTTTTTTGGCCGGAGCTAACACTGAAGCTTTCTTT.

This clone showed up just a few times. The genes are TRBV6-5 and TRBJ1-6; 9 nucleotides match TRBD1. Trimming cost V 3 bases and J 3 bases; bases outside gene matches: 3. CDR3 length: 16 residues. Germline V gene lookup returns CDR1 MNHEY and CDR2 SVGAGI. The CDR3 coding sequence is TGTGCCAGCAGTTATGGACAGGGGAACTATAATTCACCCCTCCACTTT. Protein sequence: CASSYGQGNYNSPLHF.

This sequence joins TRBV30 and TRBJ1-4, with D possibly being TRBD1 (6 bases). V lost 1 base, J lost 7 bases, and 16 bases lay in between. The CDR3 loop spans 15 amino acids. CDR1 GTSNPN and CDR2 SVGIG come from the germline V gene (reference sequence). CDR3 in amino acids: CAWSESSHRAEKLFF. The DNA for the CDR3 is TGTGCCTGGAGTGAGAGTTCTCACAGGGCTGAAAAACTGTTTTTT.

The chain carries TRBV27 and TRBJ1-6; 10 positions match TRBD1. The CDR3 is 15 amino acids. Germline assignment: CDR1 MNHEY and CDR2 SMNVEV (reference sequence). V gave up 5 bases and J gave up 7 bases; unmatched junction bases: 5. The CDR3 region is CASSPLGQGNSPLHF. The CDR3 DNA sequence: TGTGCCAGCAGTCCCTTGGGACAGGGGAATTCACCCCTCCACTTT.

The chain joins TRBV19 to TRBJ2-3; 9 nucleotides align to TRBD2. Germline-derived CDR1 and CDR2 are LNHDA and SQIVND (reference sequence). The length of the CDR3 is 15 residues. V shed 6 bases, J shed 2 bases, and the junction held 6 bases outside the gene matches. The CDR3 protein is CASRQAGGLTDTQYF. The CDR3 region has the DNA TGTGCCAGTAGGCAAGCGGGGGGCCTCACAGATACGCAGTATTTT.

This CDR3 is CASSRGGSDYGYTF. DNA for the CDR3: TGCGCCAGCAGCCGGGGCGGGAGTGACTATGGCTACACCTTC. This chain uses TRBV5-1 with TRBJ1-2, with D possibly TRBD1 on 5 matching bases. Germline V CDR1 and CDR2: SGHRS, YFSETQ. With 4 bases removed from V and 3 bases from J, the gap between germline ends came to 13 bases. CDR3 length equals 14 residues.

The genes are TRBV3-1 (or the pseudogene TRBV3-2) and TRBJ1-2, with D uncertain. CDR3 size: 14 residues. The V gene's germline CDR1 is LGHDT and CDR2 YNNKEL (reference sequence). Trimming took off 0 bases at V and 4 bases at J, with 9 bases between the two ends. The DNA for the CDR3 is TGTGCCAGCAGCCAAGATAATCGCGGCTATGGCTACACCTTC. The encoded protein is CASSQDNRGYGYTF.

V is TRBV6-5 and J is TRBJ2-1; TRBD1 aligns across 12 bases. In germline, CDR1 is MNHEY, CDR2 SVGAGI. The V segment lost 6 bases and the J segment 10 bases; nucleotides outside the gene matches: 7. This CDR3 has 14 residues. CDR3 sequence reads: CASRSGTGGREQFF. The CDR3 DNA reads as TGTGCCAGCAGGTCCGGGACAGGGGGCCGGGAGCAGTTCTTC.

This chain connects TRBV5-8 to TRBJ1-5; TRBD1 agrees at 7 bases. This CDR3 is built from 15 residues. The ends lost 4 bases at V and 9 bases at J; junction bases unmatched: 13. Germline V gene sequence: CDR1 SGHTS, CDR2 YDEGEE. For the CDR3, the DNA is TGTGCCAGCAGCCCGGGGACAGCCCAGGGAGGGCCCCAGCATTTT. Translating it yields CASSPGTAQGGPQHF.

The chain employs TRBV4-2 and TRBJ2-7; the D is unclear. The germline V gene has CDR1 LGHNA and CDR2 YNFKEQ. The CDR3 extends over 15 amino acids. V lost 0 bases and J 0 bases, leaving 9 bases between the germline ends. CDR3 bases: TGTGCCAGCAGCCAAGATTACTCCTTCTCCTACGAGCAGTACTTC. This encodes CASSQDYSFSYEQYF.

The chain joins TRBV28 to TRBJ2-2; tentative D call: TRBD2 (5 bases). The V end lost 3 bases, the J end lost 4 bases, and 9 bases lay between the germline ends. CDR3 size: 14 residues. The germline V gene has CDR1 MDHEN and CDR2 SYDVKM. CDR3 in DNA: TGTGCCAGCAGTTTCGGCGGGCGCACCGGGGAGCTGTTTTTT. Translation gives CASSFGGRTGELFF.

Ten or more counts support this clone. The sample contains more than one DNA sequence encoding this CDR3. CDR3 residues: CASSQNLADEQFF. Here the CDR3 DNA reads TGTGCCAGCAGCCAAAACCTAGCCGATGAGCAGTTCTTC. This chain links TRBV3-1 (or the pseudogene TRBV3-2) with TRBJ2-1; possible D gene TRBD2, 5 bases. With 2 bases removed from V and 8 bases from J, the gap between germline ends came to 10 bases. The V gene's germline CDR1 is LGHDT and CDR2 YNNKEL (reference sequence). The CDR3 totals 13 residues.

The CDR3 here is CSASPITGSGNTIYF. In DNA, the CDR3 is TGCAGTGCTAGTCCCATAACAGGGTCTGGAAACACCATATATTTT. The chain carries TRBV20-1 and TRBJ1-3, with D perhaps matching TRBD1 (6 bases). This CDR3 has 15 residues. V was cut by 3 bases and J by 1 base, with 13 bases left in between. Germline V gene sequence: CDR1 DFQATT, CDR2 SNEGSKA (reference sequence).